These 17 T cell receptor beta chains originate from one sample sequenced in a study of cytomegalovirus exposure and HLA in healthy donors. Primers for the PCR totalled 60 Vbeta and 13 Jbeta. Repertoires were generated with immunoSEQ multiplex PCR, while TCRdb's copy carries only in-frame clones and drops some. The sample includes approximately 91,000 clones, around nine tenths of them seen just once. The material sequenced was PBMCs. The receptors here all came from a man aged 30-40 years in good health and CMV-seropositive.

The rearrangement joins TRBV12-2 to TRBJ2-1; TRBD1, as called in the table, went unchecked against the DNA. TRBV12-2 constitutes a pseudogene. This CDR3 comprises 15 residues. The CDR3 reads CASRLAALLSNEQFF. Written as DNA, the CDR3 is TGTGCAAGTCGCTTAGCGGCCCTTCTCTCAAATGAGCAGTTCTTC.

The rearrangement joins TRBV6-1 to TRBJ2-3; D not resolved. V was shortened by 1 base and J by 6 bases, with 5 bases between the two germline ends. Germline CDR1 reads MNHNS; CDR2 reads SASEGT. CDR3 size: 12 residues. Here the CDR3 DNA reads TGTGCCAGCAGTGAAGTCGGGGATACGCAGTATTTT. As protein: CASSEVGDTQYF.

Written as DNA, the CDR3 is TGTGCCAGCAGTTTAGGAGGGCTCTTCTCTGGAAACACCATATATTTT. This codes for CASSLGGLFSGNTIYF. The chain combines TRBV28 with TRBJ1-3; D is unresolved. The germline gives CDR1 MDHEN, CDR2 SYDVKM. Between the trimmed V and J ends, which lost 2 bases and 0 bases, there was a span of 11 bases. This CDR3 is 16 amino acids long. The entire variable domain, with the rest obtained from reference TRBV28 and TRBJ1-3, is as follows: DVKVTQSSRYLVKRTGEKVFLECVQDMDHENMFWYRQDPGLGLRLIYFSYDVKMKEKGDIPEGYSVSREKKERFSLILESASTNQTSMYLCASSLGGLFSGNTIYFGEGSWLTVV.

The chain employs TRBV28 and TRBJ1-5; D might be TRBD1 (6 bases). V lost 4 bases, J lost 0 bases, and 13 bases lay in between. This CDR3 comprises 16 residues. Germline loops: CDR1 MDHEN, CDR2 SYDVKM. CDR3 sequence: CASSSGGRDSNQPQHF. CDR3 coding DNA: TGTGCCAGCAGTTCGGGGGGCAGAGATAGCAATCAGCCCCAGCATTTT.

This clone was picked up one time. This sequence joins TRBV5-4 and TRBJ2-1; 9 nucleotides align to TRBD2. The CDR3 length is 16 residues. CDR1 is SGHNT and CDR2 is YYREEE in the germline V gene (reference sequence). Unmatched junction bases numbered 3, after V lost 0 bases and J lost 2 bases. The CDR3 DNA reads TGTGCCAGCAGCTTGGCTCTAGCGGGAACCTACAATGAGCAGTTCTTC. Its protein product is CASSLALAGTYNEQFF.

This sequence joins TRBV27 and TRBJ1-5, with 9 bases that match TRBD1. V lost 6 bases and J lost 0; bases outside the gene matches: 6. The CDR3 covers 16 residues. CDR1 MNHEY and CDR2 SMNVEV come from the germline V gene (reference sequence). CDR3 amino acids: CASRDRGSRSNQPQHF. CDR3 DNA sequence: TGTGCCAGCAGGGACAGGGGTAGTCGTAGCAATCAGCCCCAGCATTTT.

The chain is built from TRBV7-2 and TRBJ2-5; possibly TRBD2 for D (6 bases). The CDR3 runs 15 residues. The germline CDR1 and CDR2 sequences are SGHTA and FQGNSA. Trimming took 5 bases from V and 5 from J, leaving 18 bases between them. CDR3 region: CASSPNGGVRETQYF. As DNA, the CDR3 is TGTGCCAGCAGCCCTAATGGAGGGGTGCGGGAGACCCAGTACTTC.

The rearrangement uses TRBV6-6 and TRBJ1-1, with 9 nucleotides matching TRBD1. The length of the CDR3 is 14 residues. The V and J ends lost 5 bases and 3 bases, in that order; junction bases with no gene match: 4. Germline V gene data show CDR1 as MNHNY and CDR2 as SVGAGI (reference sequence). The CDR3 loop is CASSQQGADTEAFF. The CDR3 DNA follows: TGTGCCAGCAGTCAACAGGGGGCGGACACTGAAGCTTTCTTT.

This chain links TRBV10-1 with TRBJ2-3, with TRBD2 matching over 11 bases. The germline V gene has CDR1 WNHNN and CDR2 SYGVQD (reference sequence). The J segment lost 4 bases and the V segment lost 2 bases, leaving 5 bases of the junction unmatched. The CDR3 has 16 amino acids. The CDR3 coding sequence is TGCGCCAGCAGTGAGGTACTAGCGGGAGCTTCAGATACGCAGTATTTT. Amino acids: CASSEVLAGASDTQYF.

The chain combines TRBV4-1 with TRBJ2-7; the D gene is possibly TRBD2 (5 bases). This CDR3 region has 16 residues. CDR1 MGHRA and CDR2 YSYEKL come from the germline V gene. V was shortened by 0 bases and J by 4 bases, with 16 bases between the two germline ends. Here the CDR3 reads CASSQDARDLRYEQYF. Written as DNA, the CDR3 is TGCGCCAGCAGCCAAGATGCACGGGATCTACGGTACGAGCAGTACTTC.

This sequence joins TRBV28 and TRBJ2-7; 12 bases are a match to TRBD2. J was trimmed by 6 bases and V by 7 bases; bases with no gene match: 10. Germline assignment: CDR1 MDHEN and CDR2 SYDVKM. This CDR3 has 15 amino acids. The CDR3 reads CASNTAGLAGFEQYF. The CDR3 region has the DNA TGTGCCAGCAATACCGCTGGACTAGCGGGATTCGAGCAGTACTTC.

This rearrangement joins TRBV5-1 to TRBJ2-5, with D unclear. CDR1 and CDR2 (germline): SGHRS, YFSETQ. The CDR3 runs to 14 residues. V lost 0 bases, J lost 1 base, and 7 bases lay in between. CDR3 protein: CASSLVLAQETQYF. CDR3 nucleotides: TGCGCCAGCAGCTTGGTTCTGGCCCAAGAGACCCAGTACTTC.

The CDR3 sequence is CASSGSGEKLFF. CDR3 nucleotides: TGTGCCAGCAGTGGGTCAGGGGAAAAACTGTTTTTT. V and J are TRBV2 and TRBJ1-4; weak D call: TRBD1 (5 bases). V was clipped by 4 bases and J by 8 bases, with 8 bases between them. CDR1 and CDR2 from the germline V gene are SNHLY and FYNNEI. The CDR3 spans 12 residues.

This clone showed up just a few times. J is TRBJ1-2 and V is TRBV5-6; D is ambiguous. Trimming took off 0 bases at V and 4 bases at J, with 13 bases between the two ends. CDR1 is SGHDT and CDR2 is YYEEEE in the germline V gene. The CDR3 is made up of 15 amino acids. CDR3 loop: CASSLVGSDSYGYTF. Written as DNA, the CDR3 is TGTGCCAGCAGCTTGGTTGGTTCGGACTCCTATGGCTACACCTTC. Full variable domain (outside the CDR3, taken from reference TRBV5-6 and TRBJ1-2): DAGVTQSPTHLIKTRGQQVTLRCSPKSGHDTVSWYQQALGQGPQFIFQYYEEEERQRGNFPDRFSGHQFPNYSSELNVNALLLGDSALYLCASSLVGSDSYGYTFGSGTRLTVV.

This chain joins TRBV18 and TRBJ2-7; D remains unclear. This CDR3 contains 13 residues. Germline values: CDR1 KGHSH, CDR2 LQKENI. V was shortened by 3 bases and J by 3 bases, with 9 bases between the two germline ends. The CDR3 is CASSPAGYYEQYF. CDR3 nucleotides: TGTGCCAGCTCACCGGCAGGATACTACGAGCAGTACTTC.

V gene TRBV28 combines with J gene TRBJ2-7; D possibly corresponds to TRBD1 (6 bases). V dropped 7 bases and J dropped 5 bases, with 15 bases sitting between them. The germline CDR1 and CDR2 sequences are MDHEN and SYDVKM. The CDR3 runs to 13 residues. CDR3 DNA: TGTGCCAGCATGAGGGGGTATACGGACGAGCAGTACTTC. Encoded protein: CASMRGYTDEQYF.

The sample holds one count of this clone. J is TRBJ2-7 and V is TRBV7-9; 12 bases align to TRBD1. Germline trimming cut 5 bases from V and 6 bases from J; bases unmatched to any gene: 14. The CDR3 contains 17 residues. CDR1 and CDR2 (germline): SEHNR, FQNEAQ (reference sequence). This chain's CDR3 is CASSPGTGGRFMREQYF. The CDR3, as DNA: TGTGCCAGCAGCCCCGGGACAGGGGGCCGGTTTATGCGCGAGCAGTACTTC.